This T cell receptor beta chain was sequenced for a study of PD-1 blockade in mismatch repair-deficient tumors. CDR3 length: 16 amino acids. Trimming cost V 0 bases and J 0 bases, with 12 bases left between them. Germline V gene lookup returns CDR1 MGHRA and CDR2 YSYEKL. All patients were mismatch repair deficient, assessed by either PCR or immunohistochemistry. A few pembrolizumab responders had their TCRs sequenced. In its sample, this clone was seen once. Data came from immunoSEQ multiplex PCR; TCRdb stores just in-frame clones and leaves some out. The table records some 66,000 clones, about 87% of them present only once.

This specimen was peripheral blood, taken 52 weeks after starting pembrolizumab. This TCR came from an adult with mismatch repair-deficient cancer. This chain uses TRBV4-1 with TRBJ2-7; D is ambiguous. The CDR3 sequence: CASSQDLRASSYEQYF. DNA for the CDR3: TGCGCCAGCAGCCAAGATCTCCGCGCTAGCTCCTACGAGCAGTACTTC.